A single sample gave rise to the 23 T cell receptor beta chains below, sequenced in a study of cytomegalovirus exposure and HLA in healthy donors. The PCR contained 60 Vbeta and 13 Jbeta primers. Repertoires were generated with immunoSEQ multiplex PCR, while TCRdb's copy carries only in-frame clones and drops some. The sample includes around 200,000 clones, roughly 70% of them seen just once. The sequencing input was PBMCs. The receptor set was obtained from a male donor in good health and CMV-seronegative.

In its sample, this clone was seen a few times. The V and J genes are TRBV28 and TRBJ2-1; D is possibly TRBD2 (5 bases). CDR1 and CDR2 (germline): MDHEN, SYDVKM. This CDR3 has 15 amino acids. V lost 1 base and J 2 bases, leaving 9 bases between the germline ends. The CDR3 DNA is TGTGCCAGCAGTTTATACAGCGGTCCCTACAATGAGCAGTTCTTC. Amino acids: CASSLYSGPYNEQFF.

This chain connects TRBV28 to TRBJ1-5, with TRBD1 matching over 7 bases. The junction had 5 bases not matched to a gene; V was cut back by 1 base and J by 2 bases. The CDR3 has 16 residues. CDR1 is MDHEN and CDR2 is SYDVKM in the germline V gene. The CDR3 here is CASSLFRDSRNQPQHF. CDR3 in DNA: TGTGCCAGCAGTTTATTCCGGGACAGCCGCAATCAGCCCCAGCATTTT.

In this sample, this clone turned up a few times. The rearrangement links TRBV5-1 to TRBJ2-3; TRBD2 agrees at 8 bases. The CDR3 covers 16 residues. Germline V lookup: CDR1 SGHRS, CDR2 YFSETQ. V was clipped by 5 bases and J by 0 bases; unmatched bases: 8. CDR3 in DNA: TGCGCCAGCAGAATGGGGCCTAGCGGGAGCACAGATACGCAGTATTTT. It is translated as CASRMGPSGSTDTQYF.

V usage is TRBV30 and J usage is TRBJ1-5; 12 bases fit TRBD1. In germline, CDR1 is GTSNPN, CDR2 SVGIG (reference sequence). Losses at the gene ends were 2 bases for V and 1 base for J; bases not matched to a gene: 6. This CDR3 is built from 17 residues. CDR3 sequence: CAWSPGTGGWSNQPQHF. The CDR3 bases are TGTGCCTGGAGTCCCGGGACAGGGGGCTGGAGCAATCAGCCCCAGCATTTT. The whole variable domain, remainder taken from reference TRBV30 and TRBJ1-5, is SQTIHQWPATLVQPVGSPLSLECTVEGTSNPNLYWYRQAAGRGLQLLFYSVGIGQISSEVPQNLSASRPQDRQFILSSKKLLLSDSGFYLCAWSPGTGGWSNQPQHFGDGTRLSIL.

This chain uses TRBV6-6 with TRBJ2-5; 8 positions agree with TRBD2. After removal of 6 bases from V and 6 bases from J, the junction contained 12 bases not matched to a gene. This CDR3 comprises 15 residues. Germline V gene sequence: CDR1 MNHNY, CDR2 SVGAGI (reference sequence). CDR3 bases: TGTGCCAGCAGGGGGGGTCGGGGGGGAACGCAGACCCAGTACTTC. Translating it yields CASRGGRGGTQTQYF.

The chain couples TRBV2 to TRBJ1-5; 7 bases align to TRBD1. With 4 bases clipped from V and 6 bases from J, the junction kept 6 bases outside the gene matches. Germline loops: CDR1 SNHLY, CDR2 FYNNEI. This CDR3 contains 14 residues. The CDR3 region is CASSASGQSQPQHF. The DNA of the CDR3 is TGTGCCAGCAGTGCCTCGGGACAGAGTCAGCCCCAGCATTTT.

This rearrangement joins TRBV9 to TRBJ2-1; 9 bases are shared with TRBD2. The germline gives CDR1 SGDLS, CDR2 YYNGEE. The CDR3 spans 15 residues. V was clipped by 2 bases and J by 5 bases; unmatched bases: 5. The DNA for the CDR3 is TGTGCCAGCAGCGTCAGGACTAGCGCGAACAATGAGCAGTTCTTC. Amino acid sequence: CASSVRTSANNEQFF.

This clone showed up just once. The chain has TRBV30 and TRBJ2-7; 8 nucleotides align to TRBD1. V lost 5 bases, J lost 0 bases, and 3 bases stayed unmatched. This CDR3 contains 13 residues. CDR1 is GTSNPN, CDR2 SVGIG, per germline (reference sequence). The CDR3 sequence is CAWRDRSSYEQYF. CDR3 DNA sequence: TGTGCCTGGCGGGACAGGAGCTCCTACGAGCAGTACTTC.

The count of this clone is one. The chain has TRBV30 and TRBJ2-3; D unresolved. V dropped 2 bases and J dropped 6 bases, with 6 bases sitting between them. CDR1 and CDR2 from the germline V gene are GTSNPN and SVGIG (reference sequence). This CDR3 has 11 residues. CDR3 DNA sequence: TGTGCCTGGAGTCTCGCGGATACGCAGTATTTT. It yields the protein CAWSLADTQYF.

This clone was seen once. This chain links TRBV18 with TRBJ1-5, with TRBD1 matching 9 bases. CDR3 length: 16 amino acids. With V trimmed by 3 bases and J by 3 bases, 6 bases remained unmatched. Per the germline V gene, CDR1 is KGHSH and CDR2 is LQKENI. The CDR3, as DNA: TGTGCCAGCTCACCCTCGGGACAGGGTAACAATCAGCCCCAGCATTTT. Translation gives CASSPSGQGNNQPQHF.

DNA for the CDR3: TGTGCCAGCAGTGAACCGATCTGGGACAGGCTTGCAACTAATGAAAAACTGTTTTTT. This codes for CASSEPIWDRLATNEKLFF. The chain links TRBV6-1 to TRBJ1-4, with 8 bases aligning to TRBD1. The CDR3 is made up of 19 amino acids. Per the germline V gene, CDR1 is MNHNS and CDR2 is SASEGT. J gave up 0 bases and V 2 bases, and 11 bases lay outside the gene matches.

This clone has just one count. The V call is TRBV28, the J call TRBJ1-2; no firm D call. CDR1 is MDHEN, CDR2 SYDVKM, per germline. Trimming stripped 5 bases from V and 4 bases from J, with 17 bases between. The CDR3 has 15 amino acids. CDR3 DNA sequence: TGTGCCAGCAGTCCCCGAGGAGCGGGAGTCTATGGCTACACCTTC. It translates to CASSPRGAGVYGYTF.

The gene calls are TRBV10-3 and TRBJ1-2; TRBD1 is a possible D gene (6 bases). The V end lost 2 bases, the J end lost 7 bases, and 17 bases lay between the germline ends. Germline V lookup: CDR1 ENHRY, CDR2 SYGVKD. The CDR3 loop spans 15 amino acids. CDR3 loop: CAISEPNKDRAGYTF. The DNA of the CDR3 is TGTGCCATCAGTGAGCCGAACAAGGACAGAGCTGGCTACACCTTC.

This chain joins TRBV27 and TRBJ1-4; no reliable D call. This CDR3 has 15 amino acids. The germline V gene encodes CDR1 MNHEY and CDR2 SMNVEV (reference sequence). The V gene lost 1 base and the J gene lost 5 bases, with 11 bases spanning the gap. The DNA for the CDR3 is TGTGCCAGCAGTTTATACGCCGGTTTGAATGAAAAACTGTTTTTT. It yields the protein CASSLYAGLNEKLFF.

The J gene is TRBJ2-5, the V gene TRBV7-3; 8 bases are a match to TRBD2. This CDR3 has 14 residues. The trim removed 5 bases at V and 5 bases at J, leaving 7 bases unmatched. Germline lookup yields CDR1 SGHTA and CDR2 FQGTGA. The CDR3 coding sequence is TGTGCCAGCAGCCCGACGGGAGGGGTGGAGACCCAGTACTTC. It specifies CASSPTGGVETQYF.

This clone occurred once. The sample contains more than one DNA sequence encoding this CDR3. This chain uses TRBV6-5 with TRBJ1-1; no reliable D call. Germline V gene data show CDR1 as MNHEY and CDR2 as SVGAGI. The CDR3 sequence is 12 residues long. V dropped 5 bases and J dropped 1 base, with 5 bases sitting between them. The chain's CDR3 is CASSPGNTEAFF. As DNA, the CDR3 is TGTGCCAGCAGTCCCGGGAACACTGAAGCTTTCTTT.

The chain combines TRBV7-9 with TRBJ1-3; D might be TRBD1 (6 bases). This CDR3 contains 15 residues. CDR1 and CDR2 (germline): SEHNR, FQNEAQ (reference sequence). Between the trimmed V and J ends, which lost 2 bases and 3 bases, there was a span of 11 bases. This chain's CDR3 is CASSLRGLSGNTIYF. The CDR3 DNA sequence: TGTGCCAGCAGCTTAAGGGGGTTAAGTGGAAACACCATATATTTT.

The chain couples TRBV7-9 to TRBJ1-1; perhaps TRBD1 as D (6 bases). Trimming stripped 2 bases from V and 1 base from J, with 14 bases between. This CDR3 is 16 amino acids long. The germline CDR1 and CDR2 sequences are SEHNR and FQNEAQ (reference sequence). CDR3 protein: CASSLFGTTKNTEAFF. CDR3 nucleotide sequence: TGTGCCAGCAGCTTATTCGGGACAACAAAGAACACTGAAGCTTTCTTT.

V usage is TRBV9 and J usage is TRBJ2-3; no clear D. V lost 2 bases and J lost 5, with 3 bases in between. CDR1 and CDR2 (germline): SGDLS, YYNGEE. CDR3 length: 11 residues. CDR3 protein: CASSVRDTQYF. The CDR3 coding sequence is TGTGCCAGCAGCGTTAGAGATACGCAGTATTTT.

The V and J genes are TRBV30 and TRBJ1-5, with 8 bases fitting TRBD1. J lost 3 bases, V lost 1 base, and 2 bases had no gene match. The CDR3 covers 14 residues. Germline V gene sequence: CDR1 GTSNPN, CDR2 SVGIG (reference sequence). The CDR3 is CAWSEGQVNQPQHF. DNA for the CDR3: TGTGCCTGGAGTGAGGGACAGGTCAATCAGCCCCAGCATTTT.

The chain combines TRBV28 with TRBJ1-5; 7 bases map to TRBD1. The V gene end was trimmed by 2 bases and the J gene end by 5 bases; junction bases not matched to a gene: 9. Germline V gene lookup returns CDR1 MDHEN and CDR2 SYDVKM. This CDR3 is built from 16 residues. CDR3 DNA: TGTGCCAGCAGTTTAAACACAGGGGTGTTTGATCAGCCCCAGCATTTT. This encodes CASSLNTGVFDQPQHF.

V usage is TRBV5-1 and J usage is TRBJ2-2, with D tentatively TRBD2 (5 bases). Trimming shortened V by 5 bases and J by 4 bases, and 9 bases separated the two germline ends. CDR1 and CDR2 from the germline V gene are SGHRS and YFSETQ. This CDR3 contains 13 residues. CDR3 loop: CASSPRGTGELFF. In DNA, the CDR3 is TGCGCCAGCAGTCCCCGGGGCACCGGGGAGCTGTTTTTT.

This clone was seen more than once but under ten times. V usage is TRBV18 and J usage is TRBJ1-5; 11 bases are shared with TRBD1. This CDR3 contains 17 residues. With 4 bases clipped from V and 7 bases from J, the junction kept 12 bases outside the gene matches. CDR1 and CDR2 from the germline V gene are KGHSH and LQKENI. The CDR3 loop is CASSQDRGPVGSQPQHF. CDR3 sequence (DNA): TGTGCCAGCTCACAGGACAGGGGGCCGGTTGGTTCGCAGCCCCAGCATTTT.